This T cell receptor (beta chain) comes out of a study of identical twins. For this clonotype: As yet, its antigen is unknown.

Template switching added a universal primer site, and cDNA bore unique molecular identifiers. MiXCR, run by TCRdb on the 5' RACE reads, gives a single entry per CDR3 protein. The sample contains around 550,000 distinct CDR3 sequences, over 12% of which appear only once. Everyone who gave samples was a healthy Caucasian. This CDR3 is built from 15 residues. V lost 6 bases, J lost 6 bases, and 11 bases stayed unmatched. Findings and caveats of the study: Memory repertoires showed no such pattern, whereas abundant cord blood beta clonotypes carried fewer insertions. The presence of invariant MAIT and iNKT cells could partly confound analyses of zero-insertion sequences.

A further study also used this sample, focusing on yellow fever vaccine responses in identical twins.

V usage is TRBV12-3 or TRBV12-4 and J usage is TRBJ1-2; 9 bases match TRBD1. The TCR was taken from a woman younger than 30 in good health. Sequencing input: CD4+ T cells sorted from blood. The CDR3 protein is CASSSTGGVFNGYTF. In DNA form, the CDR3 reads TGTGCCAGCAGCTCAACAGGGGGCGTATTTAATGGCTACACCTTC.